This record looks at one T cell receptor beta chain sequence and its context. Per the authors' pipeline: From reference gene primer amplification, estimates of nucleated cell counts were derived. Produced via immunoSEQ multiplex PCR; TCRdb's table is partial and in-frame only. The V and J calls and clone size come from that table; D and trimming were worked out from the DNA. Of tens of thousands of clones listed, under 85% are singletons. The source of the sample is a study of blood T cell repertoires in COVID-19. Study in general: The samples span acute and convalescent COVID-19 from the United States, Italy and Spain. PBMCs, B-cell-depleted T cells, or T cells provided the cDNA or gDNA that made up the material.

Between the trimmed V and J ends, which lost 6 bases and 7 bases, there was a span of 13 bases. There are 13 residues in the CDR3. Germline CDR1 is LNHDA and CDR2 is SQIVND (reference sequence). The sequencing input was peripheral blood. The rearrangement links TRBV19 to TRBJ1-5; tentatively, D is TRBD1 (5 bases). This receptor was taken from a woman older than 75 with acute or convalescent COVID-19. Here the CDR3 reads CASSGGIGQPQHF. DNA of the CDR3: TGTGCCAGTAGCGGGGGGATTGGGCAGCCCCAGCATTTT.